This TCR beta chain was sequenced during a study of blood T cell repertoires in COVID-19. Study context: Acute and convalescent COVID-19 samples came from the United States, Italy and Spain. The analysed material was cDNA or gDNA that came from T cells, B-cell-depleted T cells, or PBMCs.

Looked up from germline, CDR1 is LNHNV and CDR2 is YYDKDF (reference sequence). Unmatched junction bases numbered 8, after V lost 5 bases and J lost 0 bases. The CDR3 loop spans 18 amino acids. In the authors' methods: It was from reference gene primer amplification that nucleated cell counts were estimated. Produced via immunoSEQ multiplex PCR; TCRdb's table is partial and in-frame only. V, J and clone size derive from that table, while D and trimming were established from the DNA sequence. Among around 120,000 clones, around 86% were seen once, and the ten largest hold 25% to 30%. Material for sequencing was peripheral blood. The receptor was isolated from a woman between 65 and 79 years old with acute or convalescent COVID-19. The chain combines TRBV15 with TRBJ2-1; 12 bases match TRBD1. Here the CDR3 reads CATSGTGGGLSSYNEQFF. CDR3 sequence (DNA): TGTGCCACCAGCGGGACAGGGGGCGGACTGAGCTCCTACAATGAGCAGTTCTTC. The variable domain in full, completed from reference TRBV15 and TRBJ2-1, reads DAMVIQNPRYQVTQFGKPVTLSCSQTLNHNVMYWYQQKSSQAPKLLFHYYDKDFNNEADTPDNFQSRRPNTSFCFLDIRSPGLGDTAMYLCATSGTGGGLSSYNEQFFGPGTRLTVL.